This paragraph reports one T cell receptor beta chain. The antigen remains unidentified. This sample was included in a study of T cells after yellow fever vaccination. General observations from the study: Post-booster reappearance was seen for most primary-vaccination clones (96% CD4, roughly 91% CD8).

The CDR3 runs 13 residues. V lost 4 bases and J 3 bases, leaving 11 bases between the germline ends. From germline, CDR1 is SGHRS and CDR2 YFSETQ. TCRdb passed the 5' RACE reads through MiXCR, listing each CDR3 protein once. The top ten clones hold about 0.54% of a sample with about 260,000 distinct CDR3 sequences, 13% of them seen once. The receptor's source is a man aged 30 to 45 who received the YFV17D yellow fever vaccine. Sequenced material: CD4+ T cells sorted from PBMCs, taken 45 days after the yellow fever booster vaccination. The V and J genes are TRBV5-1 and TRBJ2-7; a weak D match, TRBD2 (5 bases). CDR3 nucleotide sequence: TGCGCCAGCAGCCCTTCGGGAAACTACGAGCAGTACTTC. Translated: CASSPSGNYEQYF.